The source of this T cell receptor (beta chain) is a study of T cell responses to AZD1222 COVID-19 vaccine. Libraries were prepared by immunoSEQ multiplex PCR; TCRdb keeps only in-frame clonotypes and omits some of them. The sample includes approximately 100,000 clones, about 90% of them seen just once. V was clipped by 4 bases and J by 2 bases; unmatched bases: 1. Germline V CDR1 and CDR2: SQVTM, ANQGSEA. The CDR3 has 13 amino acids. With regard to this clone: Its antigen remains unidentified.

Study-wide points: Possibly, clonal diversity was underestimated; donors were largely white British and included more females. Baseline seropositivity characterized only a handful of AZD1222 recipients. It was only after the peak T cell response that any repertoires were sampled.

Sequences were derived from peripheral blood, sampled on day 0 of AZD1222 vaccination. This TCR was sampled from an adult in good health. The gene calls are TRBV29-1 and TRBJ1-5; 8 positions agree with TRBD1. The DNA of the CDR3 is TGCAGCGTTGGGACAGGGCGCAATCAGCCCCAGCATTTT. Translation gives CSVGTGRNQPQHF. Supplemented by reference TRBV29-1 and TRBJ1-5, the full variable domain reads SAVISQKPSRDICQRGTSLTIQCQVDSQVTMMFWYRQQPGQSLTLIATANQGSEATYESGFVIDKFPISRPNLTFSTLTVSNMSPEDSSIYLCSVGTGRNQPQHFGDGTRLSIL.